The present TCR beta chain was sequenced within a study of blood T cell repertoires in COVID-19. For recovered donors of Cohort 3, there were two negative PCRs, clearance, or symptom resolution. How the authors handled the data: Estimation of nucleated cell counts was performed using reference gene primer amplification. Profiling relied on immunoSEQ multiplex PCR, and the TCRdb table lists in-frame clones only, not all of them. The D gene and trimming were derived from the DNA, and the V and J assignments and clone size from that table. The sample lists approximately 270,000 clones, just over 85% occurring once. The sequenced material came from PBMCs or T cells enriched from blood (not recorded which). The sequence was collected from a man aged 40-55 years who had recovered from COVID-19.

The CDR3 sequence is CAWSVRGITDTQYF. The CDR3 DNA reads TGTGCCTGGAGTGTCCGGGGGATTACAGATACGCAGTATTTT. This sequence joins TRBV30 and TRBJ2-3; D is perhaps TRBD2 (6 bases). Trimming removed 0 bases at V and 3 bases at J, with 10 bases between. The germline gives CDR1 GTSNPN, CDR2 SVGIG (reference sequence). The length of the CDR3 is 14 residues.